One and the same sample provided the 19 T cell receptor beta chains below, sequenced in a study of pediatric ulcerative colitis. Clones were sequenced by immunoSEQ multiplex PCR, and TCRdb holds only the in-frame ones, with some missing. In the table there are about 60,000 clones, 87% of which are singletons. The sample comprised blood. The receptor set was obtained from a boy younger than 18 who was a control in a study of pediatric ulcerative colitis.

This clone is a singleton in its sample. The chain links TRBV5-3 to TRBJ1-3; D ambiguous. TRBV5-3 is filed as an ORF, its function uncertain. CDR3 length: 17 residues. The V and J ends lost 4 bases and 0 bases respectively, with 17 bases between them. CDR3: CARSPVVGLSSGNTIYF. The CDR3 DNA reads TGTGCCAGAAGCCCCGTCGTAGGGCTAAGCTCTGGAAACACCATATATTTT.

The J gene is TRBJ1-3, the V gene TRBV29-1; D not resolved. Trimming removed 3 bases at V and 0 bases at J, with 6 bases between. In germline, CDR1 is SQVTM, CDR2 ANQGSEA. The CDR3 loop spans 13 amino acids. The CDR3 region has the DNA TGCAGCGTTGAGTCGGGCTCTGGAAACACCATATATTTT. This encodes CSVESGSGNTIYF.

This clone was picked up one time. The chain uses TRBV7-3 and TRBJ2-7; possibly TRBD2 for D (5 bases). The CDR3 is made up of 12 amino acids. Per the germline V gene, CDR1 is SGHTA and CDR2 is FQGTGA. V lost 2 bases, J lost 9 bases, and 11 bases lay in between. CDR3 in amino acids: CASSLGGNRQYF. The CDR3 DNA follows: TGTGCCAGCAGCTTAGGAGGTAATAGGCAGTACTTC.

This CDR3 is CASSGLTMDSEQFF. The CDR3 region has the DNA TGTGCCAGCAGCGGATTGACTATGGATTCTGAGCAGTTCTTC. V and J are TRBV5-4 and TRBJ2-1; TRBD2 might be the D (5 bases). Trimming stripped 4 bases from V and 9 bases from J, with 17 bases between. This CDR3 has 14 residues. Germline lookup yields CDR1 SGHNT and CDR2 YYREEE (reference sequence). Full variable domain (remainder filled in from reference TRBV5-4 and TRBJ2-1): ETGVTQSPTHLIKTRGQQVTLRCSSQSGHNTVSWYQQALGQGPQFIFQYYREEENGRGNFPPRFSGLQFPNYSSELNVNALELDDSALYLCASSGLTMDSEQFFGPGTRLTVL.

The chain carries TRBV4-2 and TRBJ2-5; D possibly uses TRBD1 or TRBD2 (6 bases each). Per the germline V gene, CDR1 is LGHNA and CDR2 is YNFKEQ. The CDR3 is 15 amino acids. The V and J ends lost 0 bases and 6 bases respectively, with 14 bases between them. This CDR3 is CASSQELGGVQTQYF. Written as DNA, the CDR3 is TGTGCCAGCAGCCAAGAACTCGGGGGCGTCCAGACCCAGTACTTC.

The chain links TRBV28 to TRBJ2-2; D is unresolved. The CDR3 spans 14 residues. Germline CDR1 reads MDHEN; CDR2 reads SYDVKM. V gave up 3 bases and J gave up 7 bases, with 12 bases separating them. CDR3 region: CASSFPGSGGELFF. The CDR3 DNA follows: TGTGCCAGCAGTTTCCCAGGCTCCGGCGGGGAGCTGTTTTTT.

This rearrangement joins TRBV30 to TRBJ2-3; TRBD2 agrees at 15 bases. With 8 bases clipped from V and 0 bases from J, the junction kept 6 bases outside the gene matches. The CDR3 loop spans 16 amino acids. The germline gives CDR1 GTSNPN, CDR2 SVGIG (reference sequence). The CDR3 bases are TGTGCCCGAGGGACTAGCGGGGGGTATAGCACAGATACGCAGTATTTT. Protein sequence: CARGTSGGYSTDTQYF.

The chain couples TRBV5-4 to TRBJ2-7; TRBD2 matches 10 bases. V shed 2 bases and J 3 bases; nucleotides not matched to a gene: 5. Germline V gene lookup returns CDR1 SGHNT and CDR2 YYREEE (reference sequence). The length of the CDR3 is 15 residues. The CDR3 bases are TGTGCCAGCAGCTTAAAGACTAGCGGGCTCTACGAGCAGTACTTC. Protein sequence: CASSLKTSGLYEQYF.

The V gene is TRBV20-1, the J gene TRBJ2-3, with D unclear. CDR1 is DFQATT and CDR2 is SNEGSKA in the germline V gene (reference sequence). Trimming removed 3 bases at V and 4 bases at J, with 5 bases between. The CDR3 sequence is 11 residues long. DNA of the CDR3: TGCAGTGCTAGGAACGCAGATACGCAGTATTTT. It encodes CSARNADTQYF.

This chain uses TRBV14 with TRBJ2-7, with D tentatively TRBD1 (5 bases). This CDR3 has 13 amino acids. The V gene's germline CDR1 is SGHDN and CDR2 FVKESK. With 4 bases removed from V and 3 bases from J, the gap between germline ends came to 10 bases. For the CDR3, the DNA is TGTGCCAGCAGCCTCGACAGATTCTACGAGCAGTACTTC. Translating gives CASSLDRFYEQYF. Full variable domain (remainder filled in from reference TRBV14 and TRBJ2-7): EAGVTQFPSHSVIEKGQTVTLRCDPISGHDNLYWYRRVMGKEIKFLLHFVKESKQDESGMPNNRFLAERTGGTYSTLKVQPAELEDSGVYFCASSLDRFYEQYFGPGTRLTVT.

The chain carries TRBV28 and TRBJ2-7; D is undetermined. Germline lookup yields CDR1 MDHEN and CDR2 SYDVKM. Between the trimmed V and J ends, which lost 6 bases and 3 bases, there was a span of 12 bases. This CDR3 region has 13 residues. CDR3 nucleotide sequence: TGTGCCAGCAGAGCGACCTCAGGCTACGAGCAGTACTTC. Its translation is CASRATSGYEQYF.

In its sample, this clone was seen once. V is TRBV27 and J is TRBJ2-1; D perhaps matches TRBD2 (6 bases). V was clipped by 8 bases and J by 4 bases, with 18 bases between them. This CDR3 is built from 15 residues. Germline V gene sequence: CDR1 MNHEY, CDR2 SMNVEV (reference sequence). CDR3 loop: CASGPRELIYNEQFF. In DNA, the CDR3 is TGTGCCAGCGGTCCTCGGGAGTTGATATACAATGAGCAGTTCTTC.

As DNA, the CDR3 is TGTGCCAGCAGATACGGACTAGCGGGGTCCACAGATACGCAGTATTTT. Amino acids: CASRYGLAGSTDTQYF. V and J are TRBV6-6 and TRBJ2-3, with TRBD2 matching over 12 bases. The CDR3 length is 16 residues. The germline V gene encodes CDR1 MNHNY and CDR2 SVGAGI (reference sequence). V shed 6 bases, J shed 2 bases, and the junction held 6 bases outside the gene matches.

The genes are TRBV6-1 and TRBJ2-3; 8 nucleotides line up with TRBD2. The germline V gene has CDR1 MNHNS and CDR2 SASEGT. The CDR3 sequence is 15 residues long. Trimming at V came to 8 bases and at J to 2 bases, leaving 9 bases not matched to a gene. CDR3 DNA sequence: TGTGCCAGCGTTAATAGCGGGATGCACACAGATACGCAGTATTTT. This gives the protein CASVNSGMHTDTQYF.

The rearrangement links TRBV2 to TRBJ1-1; D may be TRBD1 (6 bases). Germline CDR1 is SNHLY and CDR2 is FYNNEI. The CDR3 sequence is 13 residues long. V was pared by 9 bases and J by 1 base, with 12 bases between. The chain's CDR3 is CASGTGTNTEAFF. The CDR3 DNA is TGTGCCAGTGGCACAGGGACGAACACTGAAGCTTTCTTT. Variable domain in full (rest from reference TRBV2 and TRBJ1-1): EPEVTQTPSHQVTQMGQEVILRCVPISNHLYFYWYRQILGQKVEFLVSFYNNEISEKSEIFDDQFSVERPDGSNFTLKIRSTKLEDSAMYFCASGTGTNTEAFFGQGTRLTVV.

The chain uses TRBV5-4 and TRBJ2-2, with 10 bases matching TRBD2. The J segment lost 4 bases and the V segment lost 0 bases, leaving 3 bases of the junction unmatched. In germline, CDR1 is SGHNT, CDR2 YYREEE (reference sequence). This CDR3 region has 16 residues. The CDR3 loop reads CASSLGLAGVTGELFF. The CDR3 nucleotides are TGTGCCAGCAGCTTGGGGCTAGCGGGGGTCACCGGGGAGCTGTTTTTT.

The chain couples TRBV7-3 to TRBJ2-3; D not certain. The CDR3 contains 16 residues. Germline CDR1 reads SGHTA; CDR2 reads FQGTGA. V lost 4 bases and J 0 bases, leaving 14 bases between the germline ends. The CDR3 DNA sequence: TGTGCCAGCAGCTCGGAAGCCGAGACTAGCACAGATACGCAGTATTTT. It encodes CASSSEAETSTDTQYF.

The chain combines TRBV11-2 with TRBJ2-5; D is uncertain. V gave up 2 bases and J gave up 4 bases, with 8 bases separating them. The CDR3 consists of 13 residues. From germline, CDR1 is SGHAT and CDR2 FQNNGV. The CDR3 sequence is CASSLSGTETQYF. The CDR3 DNA follows: TGTGCCAGCAGCTTATCAGGAACAGAGACCCAGTACTTC. Filled out from reference TRBV11-2 and TRBJ2-5, the complete variable domain reads EAGVAQSPRYKIIEKRQSVAFWCNPISGHATLYWYQQILGQGPKLLIQFQNNGVVDDSQLPKDRFSAERLKGVDSTLKIQPAKLEDSAVYLCASSLSGTETQYFGPGTRLLVL.

This chain uses TRBV9 with TRBJ2-2; no reliable D call. CDR1 and CDR2 from the germline V gene are SGDLS and YYNGEE. This CDR3 spans 17 amino acids. The ends were cut back, 0 bases at V and 1 base at J, with 13 bases in the middle. The CDR3 reads CASSVGALLRNTGELFF. In nucleotides, the CDR3 is TGTGCCAGCAGCGTAGGTGCCCTTCTAAGGAACACCGGGGAGCTGTTTTTT.